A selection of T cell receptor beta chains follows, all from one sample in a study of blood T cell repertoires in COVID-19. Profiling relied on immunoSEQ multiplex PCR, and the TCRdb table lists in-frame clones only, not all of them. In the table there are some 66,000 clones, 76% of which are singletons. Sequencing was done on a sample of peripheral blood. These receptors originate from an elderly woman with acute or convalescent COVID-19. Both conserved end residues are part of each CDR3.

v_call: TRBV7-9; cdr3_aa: CASSPGLAGGRWYEQYF
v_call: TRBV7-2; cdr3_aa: CASSLAGGTSGRPNEQFF
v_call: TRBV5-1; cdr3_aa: CASSLEVAGVIEQYF
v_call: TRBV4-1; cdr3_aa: CASSLASGSTGNSPLHF
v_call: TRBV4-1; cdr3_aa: CASRKLAGEPETQYF
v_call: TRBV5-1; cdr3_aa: CASSLGASDTQYF
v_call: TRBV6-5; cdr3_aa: CASSRQGQTYGYTF
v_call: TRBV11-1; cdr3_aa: CASSLGGGHQPQHF
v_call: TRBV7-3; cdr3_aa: CASSLSPGGSRYNEQFF
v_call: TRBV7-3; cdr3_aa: CASSPRGGQLYEQYF
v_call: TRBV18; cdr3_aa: CASSRQSNTEAFF
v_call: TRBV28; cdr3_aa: CASSETSGRAGGGTQYF
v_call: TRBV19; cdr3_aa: CASSRGQGANQPQHF
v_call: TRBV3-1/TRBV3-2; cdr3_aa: CASSLRTGAETQYF
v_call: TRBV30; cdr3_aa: CAWGRAGISAFF
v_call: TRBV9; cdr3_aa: CASSVGLNRVTNYGYTF
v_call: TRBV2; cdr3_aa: CASSGTSGSSGELFF
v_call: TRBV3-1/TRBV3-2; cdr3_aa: CASSQDRTSGRASPSTDTQYF
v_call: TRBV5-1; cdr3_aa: CASSLAGLGNTEAFF
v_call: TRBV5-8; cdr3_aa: CASSRESTSGRGTQYF
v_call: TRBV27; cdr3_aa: CASSPRQGHQPQHF
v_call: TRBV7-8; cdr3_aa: CASSSGGFGSYNEQFF
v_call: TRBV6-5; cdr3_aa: CASRKQGYEQYF
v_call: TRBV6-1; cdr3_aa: CASSEPWGGAYEQYF
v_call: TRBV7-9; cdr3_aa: CASSPGSATNEKLFF
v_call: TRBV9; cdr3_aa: CASSVALGQDEKLFF
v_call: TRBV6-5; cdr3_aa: CASSPGTDYGYTF
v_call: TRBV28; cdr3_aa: CASLFNRGIGNQPQHF
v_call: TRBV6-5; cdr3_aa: CASSYSFTRGPPEAFF
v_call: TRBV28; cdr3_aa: CASSLRQRNTEAFF
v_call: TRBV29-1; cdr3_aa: CSVEAGKGNTEAFF
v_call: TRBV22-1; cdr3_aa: CPGSAINRGAIPTVTPSGYTF
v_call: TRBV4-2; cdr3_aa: CASSRHDTSGPYEQYF
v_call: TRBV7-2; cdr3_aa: CASSSNRGRIPEAFF
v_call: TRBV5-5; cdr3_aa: CASTPGGSSYNEQFF
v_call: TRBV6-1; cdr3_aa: CASSDMTSGPYEQYF
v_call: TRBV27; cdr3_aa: CASSLIAPTSGPYEQYF
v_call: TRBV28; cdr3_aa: CASGLAGYNEQFF
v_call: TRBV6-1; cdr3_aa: CASSEAGVGQGGYEQYF
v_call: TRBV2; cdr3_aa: CASVGLAVFGELFF
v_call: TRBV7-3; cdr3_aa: CASSPWASSYNEQFF
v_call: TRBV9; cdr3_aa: CASSGRQGIQETQYF
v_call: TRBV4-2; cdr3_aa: CASSQDLAGRGYTF
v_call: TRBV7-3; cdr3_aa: CASSPQGPSSYNEQFF
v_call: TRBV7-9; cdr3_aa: CASSPRTGTSEETQYF
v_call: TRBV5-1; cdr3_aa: CASSWSPGLRTYNSPLHF
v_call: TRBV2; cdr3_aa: CASSAQGDSGELFF
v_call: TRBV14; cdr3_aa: CASSQGLAGGETQYF
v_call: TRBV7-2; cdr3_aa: CASSARGGTSSYNEQFF
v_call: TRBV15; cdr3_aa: CATSRDLGEGRDEQFF
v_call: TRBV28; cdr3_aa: CASTTRRAAETSTDTQYF
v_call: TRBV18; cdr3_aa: CASSPRQGARETQYF
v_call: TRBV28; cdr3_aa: CASRGDRQQPQHF
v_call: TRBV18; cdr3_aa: CASSRQTGDYNEQFF
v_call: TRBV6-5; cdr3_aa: CASSPRYRGTGELFF